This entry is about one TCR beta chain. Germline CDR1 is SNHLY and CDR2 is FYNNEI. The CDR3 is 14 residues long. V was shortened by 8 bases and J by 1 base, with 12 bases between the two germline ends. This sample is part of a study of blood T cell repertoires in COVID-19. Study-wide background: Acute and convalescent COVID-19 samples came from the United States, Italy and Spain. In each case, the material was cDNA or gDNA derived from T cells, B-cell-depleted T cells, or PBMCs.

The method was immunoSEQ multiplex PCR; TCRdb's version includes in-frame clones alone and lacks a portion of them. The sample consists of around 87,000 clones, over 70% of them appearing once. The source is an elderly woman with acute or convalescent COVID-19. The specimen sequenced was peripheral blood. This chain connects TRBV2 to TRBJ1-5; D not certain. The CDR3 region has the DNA TGTGCCAGCGCCGCCGCCAGGAGCAATCAGCCCCAGCATTTT. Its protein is CASAAARSNQPQHF.